The 9 T cell receptor beta chains presented below share a single source sample, sequenced in a study of T cell repertoires in cytomegalovirus infection. TCRdb re-analysed the reads in MiXCR, keeping a single row per CDR3 protein. The sample records 700,000 to 950,000 distinct CDR3 sequences, around a third being singletons. Antigen specificity for these receptors is unknown. The sequenced sample was cultured CD8+ T cells from PBMCs, obtained from culture after CMV antigen stimulation. The source of these receptors is a human donor in good health (CMV status not recorded). Some clones in this sample may be carry-over from other donors' samples.

This clonotype was counted a few times. CDR3 sequence (DNA): TGCAGTGCTAGAGATAGGGGGGAGTATAGCAATCAGCCCCAGCATTTT. This translates into CSARDRGEYSNQPQHF. The chain uses TRBV20-1 and TRBJ1-5, with a tentative D call TRBD1 (6 bases). This CDR3 has 16 amino acids. The V end was cut by 0 bases, the J end by 0 bases, with 12 bases between. Per germline, CDR1 DFQATT and CDR2 SNEGSKA (reference sequence).

On this clonotype: The junction and the germline gene differ at one end; a read error may be behind it. The chain is built from TRBV12-3 or TRBV12-4 and TRBJ1-5, with D unclear. The CDR3 has 14 amino acids. The CDR3: CANSSPGSNQPQHF. The CDR3 DNA reads TGTGCCAACAGTTCCCCGGGGAGCAATCAGCCCCAGCATTTT.

This rearrangement joins TRBV5-6 to TRBJ1-4; D gene uncertain. The CDR3 has 14 residues. V was pared by 4 bases and J by 3 bases, with 10 bases between. Per the germline V gene, CDR1 is SGHDT and CDR2 is YYEEEE. CDR3 DNA sequence: TGTGCCAGCAGCCAATACTGGGCTAATGAAAAACTGTTTTTT. It specifies CASSQYWANEKLFF.

In its sample, this clonotype was seen a few times. The V call is TRBV19, the J call TRBJ1-1; tentative D call: TRBD1 (5 bases). V gave up 0 bases and J gave up 8 bases, with 16 bases separating them. Germline V gene data show CDR1 as LNHDA and CDR2 as SQIVND (reference sequence). This CDR3 is 15 amino acids long. The CDR3 sequence is CASSIDFTAGLEAFF. CDR3 in DNA: TGTGCCAGTAGTATAGATTTTACCGCAGGGCTGGAAGCTTTCTTT.

This clonotype turned up a few times. V gene TRBV6-2 or TRBV6-3 combines with J gene TRBJ1-5; D unresolved. V was trimmed by 6 bases and J by 0 bases, leaving 15 bases between them. This CDR3 comprises 16 residues. Germline values: CDR1 MNHEY, CDR2 SVGEGT. Written as DNA, the CDR3 is TGTGCCAGCAGCGCTGTCCCCGGGGATAGCAATCAGCCCCAGCATTTT. It encodes CASSAVPGDSNQPQHF.

This clonotype was seen a handful of times. The V and J genes are TRBV12-5 and TRBJ1-2, with unresolved D. Between the trimmed V and J ends, which lost 5 bases and 4 bases, there was a span of 17 bases. The CDR3 has 15 amino acids. Per germline, CDR1 LGHNT and CDR2 FRNRAP. The CDR3 reads CASGPDSESSYGYTF. The CDR3 DNA reads as TGTGCTAGTGGTCCGGACTCCGAGAGTAGCTATGGCTACACCTTC.

This clonotype was recorded a few times. The genes are TRBV15 and TRBJ2-1; D possibly corresponds to TRBD2 (6 bases). Germline V gene data show CDR1 as LNHNV and CDR2 as YYDKDF (reference sequence). This CDR3 has 15 amino acids. V was cut by 1 base and J by 2 bases, with 9 bases left in between. CDR3 DNA: TGTGCCACCAGCAGAGCGGGCGGGACCTACAATGAGCAGTTCTTC. Translation: CATSRAGGTYNEQFF. The full variable domain, in which reference TRBV15 and TRBJ2-1 provide the parts outside the CDR3, is DAMVIQNPRYQVTQFGKPVTLSCSQTLNHNVMYWYQQKSSQAPKLLFHYYDKDFNNEADTPDNFQSRRPNTSFCFLDIRSPGLGDTAMYLCATSRAGGTYNEQFFGPGTRLTVL.

This clonotype was detected ten times or more. The chain uses TRBV7-6 and TRBJ2-2, with D perhaps matching TRBD1 or TRBD2 (5 bases each). The CDR3 has 18 residues. Trimming took off 4 bases at V and 4 bases at J, with 22 bases between the two ends. The V gene's germline CDR1 is SGHVS and CDR2 FNYEAQ. The CDR3 coding sequence is TGTGCCAGCAGCTCCCTCGGGGCAGGGCCGCTCTTCACCGGGGAGCTGTTTTTT. Translation: CASSSLGAGPLFTGELFF.

Regarding this clonotype: With a much larger clone just one base away, this may be a read error. The chain couples TRBV5-4 to TRBJ1-1; D unclear. The CDR3 is 12 amino acids. The germline V gene encodes CDR1 SGHNT and CDR2 YYREEE (reference sequence). The CDR3 DNA reads TGTGTCAGCAGCTTGGTCGGGAGAGAAGCTTTCTTT. It codes for CVSSLVGREAFF.